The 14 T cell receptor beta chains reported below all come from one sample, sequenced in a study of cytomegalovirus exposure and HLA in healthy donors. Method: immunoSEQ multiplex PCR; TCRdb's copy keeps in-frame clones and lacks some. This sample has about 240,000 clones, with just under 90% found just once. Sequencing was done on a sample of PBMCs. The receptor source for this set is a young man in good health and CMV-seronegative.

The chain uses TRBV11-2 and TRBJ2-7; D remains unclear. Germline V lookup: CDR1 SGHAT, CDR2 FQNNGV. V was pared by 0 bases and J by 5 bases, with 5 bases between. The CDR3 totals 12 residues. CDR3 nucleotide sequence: TGTGCCAGCAGCTTAGACAGGAACGAGCAGTACTTC. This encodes CASSLDRNEQYF.

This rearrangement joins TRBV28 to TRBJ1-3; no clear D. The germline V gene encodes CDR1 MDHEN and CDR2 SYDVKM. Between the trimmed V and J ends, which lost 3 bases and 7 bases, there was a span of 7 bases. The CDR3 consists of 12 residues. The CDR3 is CASSLWANTIYF. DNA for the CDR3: TGTGCCAGCAGTTTGTGGGCGAACACCATATATTTT.

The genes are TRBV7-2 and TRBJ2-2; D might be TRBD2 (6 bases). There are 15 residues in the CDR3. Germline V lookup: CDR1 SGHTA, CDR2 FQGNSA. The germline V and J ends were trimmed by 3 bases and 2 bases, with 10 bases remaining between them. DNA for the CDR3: TGTGCCAGCAGCTTCCGGCGGGAAAACACCGGGGAGCTGTTTTTT. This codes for CASSFRRENTGELFF.

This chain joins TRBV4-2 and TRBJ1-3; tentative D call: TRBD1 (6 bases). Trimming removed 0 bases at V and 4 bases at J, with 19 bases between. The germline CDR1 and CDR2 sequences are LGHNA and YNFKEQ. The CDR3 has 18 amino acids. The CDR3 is CASSQENWLRGLGNTIYF. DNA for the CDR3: TGTGCCAGCAGCCAAGAAAACTGGCTCAGGGGCCTGGGAAACACCATATATTTT.

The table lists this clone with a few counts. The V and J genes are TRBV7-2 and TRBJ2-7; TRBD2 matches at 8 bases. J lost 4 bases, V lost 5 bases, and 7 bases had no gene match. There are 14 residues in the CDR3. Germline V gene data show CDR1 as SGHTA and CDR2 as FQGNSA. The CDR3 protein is CASSLPGLAYEQYF. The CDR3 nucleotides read TGTGCCAGCAGCCTTCCAGGACTAGCTTACGAGCAGTACTTC.

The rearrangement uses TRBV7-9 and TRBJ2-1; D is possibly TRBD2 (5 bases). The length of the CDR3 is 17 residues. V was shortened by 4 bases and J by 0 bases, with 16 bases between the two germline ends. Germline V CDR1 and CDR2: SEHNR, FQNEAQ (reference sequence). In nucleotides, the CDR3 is TGTGCCAGCAGCTGGACCCACTCTGGGAGCTCCTACAATGAGCAGTTCTTC. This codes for CASSWTHSGSSYNEQFF.

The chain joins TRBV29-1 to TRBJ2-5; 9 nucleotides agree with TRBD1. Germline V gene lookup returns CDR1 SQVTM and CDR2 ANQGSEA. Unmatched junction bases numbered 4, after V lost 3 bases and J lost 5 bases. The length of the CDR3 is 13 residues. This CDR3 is CSVDSGQGETQYF. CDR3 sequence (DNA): TGCAGCGTTGATTCTGGACAGGGGGAGACCCAGTACTTC.

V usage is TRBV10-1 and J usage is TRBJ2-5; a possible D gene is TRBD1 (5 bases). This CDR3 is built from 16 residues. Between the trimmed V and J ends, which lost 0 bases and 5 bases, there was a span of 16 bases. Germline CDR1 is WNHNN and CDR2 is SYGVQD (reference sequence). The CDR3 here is CASSESSTAGRETQYF. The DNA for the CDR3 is TGCGCCAGCAGTGAGTCGTCTACCGCAGGGCGGGAGACCCAGTACTTC.

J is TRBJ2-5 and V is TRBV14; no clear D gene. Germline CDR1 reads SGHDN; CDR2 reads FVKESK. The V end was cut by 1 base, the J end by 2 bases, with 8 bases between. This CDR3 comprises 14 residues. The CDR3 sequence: CASSQAWAQETQYF. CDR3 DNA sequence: TGTGCCAGCAGCCAAGCATGGGCGCAAGAGACCCAGTACTTC.

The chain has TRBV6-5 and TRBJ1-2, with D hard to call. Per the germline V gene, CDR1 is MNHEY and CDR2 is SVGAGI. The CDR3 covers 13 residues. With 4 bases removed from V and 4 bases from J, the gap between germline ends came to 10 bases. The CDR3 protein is CASSFRGFYGYTF. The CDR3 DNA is TGTGCCAGCAGTTTTCGAGGGTTCTATGGCTACACCTTC.

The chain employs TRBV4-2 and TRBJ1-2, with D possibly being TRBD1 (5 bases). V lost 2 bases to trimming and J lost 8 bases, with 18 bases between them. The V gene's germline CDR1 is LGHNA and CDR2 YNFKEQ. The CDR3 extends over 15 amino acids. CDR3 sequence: CASSQPGQATAGYTF. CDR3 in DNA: TGTGCCAGCAGCCAACCCGGACAAGCTACTGCGGGCTACACCTTC.

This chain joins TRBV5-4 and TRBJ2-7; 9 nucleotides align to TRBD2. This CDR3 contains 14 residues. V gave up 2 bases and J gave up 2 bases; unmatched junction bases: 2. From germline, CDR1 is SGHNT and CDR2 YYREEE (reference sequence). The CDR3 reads CASSFLAGPYEQYF. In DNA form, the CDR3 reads TGTGCCAGCAGCTTTCTAGCGGGGCCCTACGAGCAGTACTTC. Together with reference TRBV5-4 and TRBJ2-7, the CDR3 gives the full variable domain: ETGVTQSPTHLIKTRGQQVTLRCSSQSGHNTVSWYQQALGQGPQFIFQYYREEENGRGNFPPRFSGLQFPNYSSELNVNALELDDSALYLCASSFLAGPYEQYFGPGTRLTVT.

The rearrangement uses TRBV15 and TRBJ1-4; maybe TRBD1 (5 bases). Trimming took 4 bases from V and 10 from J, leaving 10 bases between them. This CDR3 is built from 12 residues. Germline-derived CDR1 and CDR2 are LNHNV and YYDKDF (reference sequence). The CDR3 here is CATSTDSLKLFF. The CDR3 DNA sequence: TGTGCCACCAGCACCGACAGCCTAAAACTGTTTTTT.

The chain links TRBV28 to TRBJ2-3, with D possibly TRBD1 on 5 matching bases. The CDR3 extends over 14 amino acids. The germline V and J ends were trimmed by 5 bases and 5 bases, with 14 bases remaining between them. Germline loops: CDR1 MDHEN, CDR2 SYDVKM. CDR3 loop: CASSPSGLGDTQYF. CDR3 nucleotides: TGTGCCAGCAGTCCCTCAGGGCTGGGAGATACGCAGTATTTT.